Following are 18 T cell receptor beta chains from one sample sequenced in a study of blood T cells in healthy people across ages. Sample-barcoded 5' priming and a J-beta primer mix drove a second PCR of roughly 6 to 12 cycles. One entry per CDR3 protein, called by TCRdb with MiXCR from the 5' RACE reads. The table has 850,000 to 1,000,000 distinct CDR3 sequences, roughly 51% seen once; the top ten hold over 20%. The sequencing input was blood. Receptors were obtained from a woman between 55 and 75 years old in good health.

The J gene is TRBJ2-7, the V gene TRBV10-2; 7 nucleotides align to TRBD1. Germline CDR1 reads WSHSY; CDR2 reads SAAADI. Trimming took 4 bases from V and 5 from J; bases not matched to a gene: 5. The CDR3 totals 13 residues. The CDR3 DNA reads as TGCGCCAGCAGTGGGACAGGTATCCACGAGCAGTACTTC. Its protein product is CASSGTGIHEQYF.

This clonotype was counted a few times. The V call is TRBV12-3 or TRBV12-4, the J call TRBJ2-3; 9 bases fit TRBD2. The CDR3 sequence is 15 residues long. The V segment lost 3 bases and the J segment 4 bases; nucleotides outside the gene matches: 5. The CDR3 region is CASSFGSGSADTQYF. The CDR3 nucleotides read TGTGCCAGCAGTTTTGGTAGCGGGAGTGCAGATACGCAGTATTTT.

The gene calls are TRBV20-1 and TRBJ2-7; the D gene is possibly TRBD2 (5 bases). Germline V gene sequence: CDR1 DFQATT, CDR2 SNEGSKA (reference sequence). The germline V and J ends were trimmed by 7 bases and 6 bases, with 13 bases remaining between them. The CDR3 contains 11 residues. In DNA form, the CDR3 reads TGCAGTGGGCTAAGGGAGCCCGAGCAGTACTTC. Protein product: CSGLREPEQYF.

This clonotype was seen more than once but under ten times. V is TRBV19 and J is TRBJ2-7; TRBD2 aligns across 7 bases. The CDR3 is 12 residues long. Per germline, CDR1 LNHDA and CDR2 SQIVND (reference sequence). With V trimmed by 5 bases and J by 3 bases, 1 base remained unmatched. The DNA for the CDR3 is TGTGCCAGTAGTGCGGGGGACTACGAGCAGTACTTC. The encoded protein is CASSAGDYEQYF.

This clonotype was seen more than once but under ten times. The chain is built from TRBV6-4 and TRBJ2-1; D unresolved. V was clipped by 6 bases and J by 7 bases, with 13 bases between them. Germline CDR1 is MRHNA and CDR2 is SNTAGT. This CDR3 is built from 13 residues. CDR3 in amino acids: CASSLGMANEQFF. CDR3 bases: TGTGCCAGCAGCCTGGGGATGGCGAATGAGCAGTTCTTC.

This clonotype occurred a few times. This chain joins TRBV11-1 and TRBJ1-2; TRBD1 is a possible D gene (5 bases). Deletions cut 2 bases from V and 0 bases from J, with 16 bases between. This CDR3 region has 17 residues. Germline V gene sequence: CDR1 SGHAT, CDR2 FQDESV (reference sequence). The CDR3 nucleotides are TGTGCCAGCAGCTTATCTCGCGGGACCTCAACTAACTATGGCTACACCTTC. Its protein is CASSLSRGTSTNYGYTF.

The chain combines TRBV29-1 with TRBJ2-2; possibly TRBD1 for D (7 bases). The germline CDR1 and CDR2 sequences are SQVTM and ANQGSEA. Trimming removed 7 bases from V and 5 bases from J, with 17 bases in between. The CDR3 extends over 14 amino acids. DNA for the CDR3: TGCAGCGCCGAGGTTTCAGGGGGGACCGGGGAGCTGTTTTTT. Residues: CSAEVSGGTGELFF.

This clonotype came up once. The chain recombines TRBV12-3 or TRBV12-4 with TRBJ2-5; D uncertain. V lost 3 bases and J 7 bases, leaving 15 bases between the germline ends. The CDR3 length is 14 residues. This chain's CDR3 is CASSFAVSPGTQYF. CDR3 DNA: TGTGCCAGCAGTTTTGCGGTGTCACCAGGGACCCAGTACTTC.

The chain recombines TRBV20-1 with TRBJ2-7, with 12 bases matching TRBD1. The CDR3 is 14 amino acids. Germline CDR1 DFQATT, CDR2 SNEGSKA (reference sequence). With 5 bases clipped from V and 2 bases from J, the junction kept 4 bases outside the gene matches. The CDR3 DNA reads TGCAGTGCTCCTGGGACAGGGGGCCCCTACGAGCAGTACTTC. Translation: CSAPGTGGPYEQYF.

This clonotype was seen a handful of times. The CDR3 sequence: CASSDSFHEQYF. The CDR3 DNA sequence: TGCGCCAGCAGCGATAGTTTCCACGAGCAGTACTTC. The chain is built from TRBV5-1 and TRBJ2-7; D remains ambiguous. Trimming pared 4 bases from V and 5 bases from J, leaving 10 bases between. CDR1 and CDR2 from the germline V gene are SGHRS and YFSETQ. This CDR3 has 12 residues.

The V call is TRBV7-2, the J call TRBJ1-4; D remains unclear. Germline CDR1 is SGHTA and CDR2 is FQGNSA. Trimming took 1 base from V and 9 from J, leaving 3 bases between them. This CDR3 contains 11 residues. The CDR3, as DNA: TGTGCCAGCAGCTTAGGGCAAAAACTGTTTTTT. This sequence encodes CASSLGQKLFF.

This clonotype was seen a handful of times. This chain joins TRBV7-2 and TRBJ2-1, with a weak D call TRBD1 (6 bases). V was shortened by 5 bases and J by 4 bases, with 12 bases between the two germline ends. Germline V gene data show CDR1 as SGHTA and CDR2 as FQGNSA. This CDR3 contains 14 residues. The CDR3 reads CASSRDTNYNEQFF. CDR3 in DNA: TGTGCCAGCAGCCGGGACACAAATTACAATGAGCAGTTCTTC.

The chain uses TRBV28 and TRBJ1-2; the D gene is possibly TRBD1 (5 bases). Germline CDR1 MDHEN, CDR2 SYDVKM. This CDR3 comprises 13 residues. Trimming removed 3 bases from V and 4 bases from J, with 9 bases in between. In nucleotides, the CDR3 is TGTGCCAGCAGTTTCCGGGACCTCTATGGCTACACCTTC. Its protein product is CASSFRDLYGYTF.

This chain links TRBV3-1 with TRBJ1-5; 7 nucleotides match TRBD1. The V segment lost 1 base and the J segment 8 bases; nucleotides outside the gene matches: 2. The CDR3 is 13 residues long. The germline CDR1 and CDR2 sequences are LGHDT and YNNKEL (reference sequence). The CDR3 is CASSQAQGKPQHF. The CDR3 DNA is TGTGCCAGCAGCCAAGCACAGGGGAAGCCCCAGCATTTT.

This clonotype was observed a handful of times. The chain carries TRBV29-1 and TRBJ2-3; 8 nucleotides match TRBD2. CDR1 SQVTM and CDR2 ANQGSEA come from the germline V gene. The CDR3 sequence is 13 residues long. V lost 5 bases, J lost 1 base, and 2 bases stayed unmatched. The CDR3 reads CSVQAGGTDTQYF. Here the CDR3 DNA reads TGCAGCGTTCAAGCGGGGGGCACAGATACGCAGTATTTT.

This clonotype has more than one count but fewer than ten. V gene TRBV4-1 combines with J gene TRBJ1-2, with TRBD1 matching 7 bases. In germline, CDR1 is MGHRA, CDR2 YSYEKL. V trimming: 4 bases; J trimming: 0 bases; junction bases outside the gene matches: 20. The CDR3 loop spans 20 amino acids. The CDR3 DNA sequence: TGCGCCAGCAGCCGGAAAACCCTGGGGACAGACCGCATAACTAACTATGGCTACACCTTC. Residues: CASSRKTLGTDRITNYGYTF.

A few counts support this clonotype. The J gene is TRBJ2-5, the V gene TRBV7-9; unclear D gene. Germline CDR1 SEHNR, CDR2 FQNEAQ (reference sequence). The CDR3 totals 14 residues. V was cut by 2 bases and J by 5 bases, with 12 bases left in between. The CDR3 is CASSLFMVEETQYF. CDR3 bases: TGTGCCAGCAGCTTATTCATGGTGGAGGAGACCCAGTACTTC.

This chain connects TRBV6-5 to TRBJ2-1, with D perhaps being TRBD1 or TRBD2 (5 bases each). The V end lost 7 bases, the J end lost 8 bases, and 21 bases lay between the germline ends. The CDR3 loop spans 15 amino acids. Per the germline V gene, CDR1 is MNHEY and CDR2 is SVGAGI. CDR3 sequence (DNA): TGTGCCAGCACCAGCCGGGGCCTAGGTGGGGATGAGCAGTTCTTC. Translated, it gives CASTSRGLGGDEQFF.